This note documents a single T cell receptor (beta chain) sequence. Its antigen is unidentified. The data were produced by immunoSEQ multiplex PCR, yet TCRdb's version contains in-frame clones alone and is incomplete. The data show around 140,000 clones, about 93% seen once. The data belong to a study of T cell responses to AZD1222 COVID-19 vaccine. Study-level background: Timing groups of about 4 and about 12 weeks for second doses were pooled. Overall study findings and caveats: Reportedly, close to half of spike-specific TCRs are directed against unmutated variant regions. Clonal diversity may have been underestimated, and the donors were mostly white British, with more females than males.

Trimming took off 3 bases at V and 4 bases at J, with 11 bases between the two ends. The CDR3 covers 14 residues. The germline V gene encodes CDR1 SGDLS and CDR2 YYNGEE. Material: peripheral blood, obtained on day 0 of AZD1222 vaccination. The TCR comes from an adult in good health. The rearrangement uses TRBV9 and TRBJ1-5; D gene ambiguous. The CDR3 region is CASSGAAKNQPQHF. CDR3 bases: TGTGCCAGCAGCGGGGCGGCCAAAAATCAGCCCCAGCATTTT.